One T cell receptor (beta chain) is described in this entry. The antigen is not known. This sample was taken from a study of OX40 agonist ivuxolimab in advanced cancers. Study background: Subjects had a mean age of about 65 years, with a range of about 23 to 85; around 83% were male. Partial responses, seen in three patients, involved one hepatocellular carcinoma and two cutaneous melanomas. Findings of the study overall: There were, on average, more expanded clones in CD8+ T cells than in CD4+.

Trimming removed 4 bases at V and 0 bases at J, with 5 bases between. The CDR3 extends over 13 amino acids. In germline, CDR1 is SGDLS, CDR2 YYNGEE. Assay used: immunoSEQ multiplex PCR; TCRdb lists only in-frame clones, some missing. The repertoire has roughly 100,000 clones, about 86% of them found once; the top ten carry more than 5.5%. This chain joins TRBV9 and TRBJ1-3, with unresolved D. The specimen comprised CD4+ or CD8+ T cells sorted from blood, sampled in a trial of the OX40 agonist ivuxolimab. The receptor was derived from an adult with an advanced solid tumor such as melanoma, head and neck, liver or kidney cancer. The CDR3 protein is CASSYGSGNTIYF. The CDR3 DNA follows: TGTGCCAGCAGCTATGGCTCTGGAAACACCATATATTTT.